This TCR beta chain was sequenced for a study of T cell changes during pregnancy in multiple sclerosis (dated by TCRdb to about 2019). Background for the entire study: The study looked at changes in the T cell repertoire across pregnancy in women with multiple sclerosis.

Libraries were made using the immunoSEQ multiplex PCR assay. Not all clones reach the TCRdb copy of this immuneACCESS table, which keeps in-frame sequences only. Checked studies attribute under half of the gap to unresolved V genes and leave the rest unexplained. The sample profile shows about 72,000 clones; 75% to 95% of them were found once. The ten most abundant clones make up 0.6% to 0.8% of the sample. To note about this clone: Its cognate antigen has yet to be identified. Base qualities were left out, and no much larger clone turns up one base away.

Reading the germline V gene gives CDR1 KGHSH and CDR2 LQKENI. The CDR3 runs 16 amino acids, cysteine and phenylalanine included. Just CDR3 DNA is preserved here, 48 bases in frame from base 1. The V end loses 6 bases and the J end loses 4 bases, and a stretch of 21 bases separates them. The rearrangement joined TRBV18 to TRBJ1-1; TRBD1 could be the D gene, as 6 bases match. The input for sequencing was peripheral blood, taken in the third trimester of pregnancy. This TCR came from a female donor in good health, enrolled as a control in a pregnancy study. Here is the DNA: TGTGCCAGCTCGCACCCTTTACAGGGTGAGGGCACTGAAGCTTTCTTT. This encodes CASSHPLQGEGTEAFF.